This T cell receptor (beta chain) was obtained from a study of PD-L1 blockade in urothelial cancer. Study background: Male sex and bladder-origin urothelial cancer were recorded for about 85% of the roughly 30 patients. A median blood sample held around 150,000 T cells and approximately 84,000 unique TCRs. Study observations and caveats: Better survival was predicted by below-median pretreatment blood TCR clonality.

A word on this clone: Antigen: not known.

The V gene's germline CDR1 is MNHEY and CDR2 SMNVEV (reference sequence). The CDR3 has 13 residues. V gave up 6 bases and J gave up 6 bases, with 14 bases separating them. TCRdb's copy holds only in-frame clones and misses some; the assay was immunoSEQ multiplex PCR. In the table there are around 41,000 clones, about 80% of which are singletons. Sample time point: peripheral blood 6 weeks after treatment start. This receptor was identified in a man between 60 and 75 years old with urothelial cancer. The chain links TRBV27 to TRBJ1-1; D unclear. The input for sequencing was PBMCs, taken around atezolizumab (anti-PD-L1) treatment. Here the CDR3 DNA reads TGTGCCAGCAGAGCGGGTCTTATACCTGAAGCTTTCTTT. It translates to CASRAGLIPEAFF.